This T cell receptor (beta chain) emerged from a study of T cells after yellow fever vaccination. Study-wide background: Any fraction with a low cell number was prepared using SMART-Seq v4 Ultra Low Input. Study-wide points: Post-booster samples contained most primary-vaccination clones (nearly 98% CD4, approximately 88% CD8). Weaker, the secondary response peaked sooner, at day 5 versus 15.

Trimming cost V 1 base and J 1 base; bases outside gene matches: 13. CDR1 is SGHTA, CDR2 FQGNSA, per germline. The CDR3 contains 19 residues. TCRdb re-called the 5' RACE reads with MiXCR, one entry per CDR3 protein. The sample yields approximately 300,000 distinct CDR3 sequences, approximately 11% seen once. This clonotype was counted many times. Its antigen remains unidentified. The sample consisted of CD4+ T cells sorted from PBMCs, taken 45 days after the yellow fever booster vaccination. The clonotype was recovered from a man between 18 and 35 years old who received the YFV17D yellow fever vaccine. The rearrangement joins TRBV7-2 to TRBJ2-4; 7 bases line up with TRBD1. The CDR3: CASSLGGRGTMLAKNIQYF. The CDR3 nucleotides are TGTGCCAGCAGCTTAGGAGGCAGGGGGACCATGTTGGCCAAAAACATTCAGTACTTC.